This T cell receptor beta chain was profiled in a study of beta chain features in type 1 diabetes. The study, taken as a whole, reports: Reads derived from cDNA could over-represent cells showing high TCR expression.

The investigators reverse transcribed all of the isolated RNA, so they sequenced expressed TCRB transcripts. TCRdb keeps only in-frame clones here, not all; method: immunoSEQ multiplex PCR. This sample has over 300,000 clones, with approximately 8.2% found just once. The V and J ends lost 2 bases and 7 bases respectively, with 9 bases between them. The CDR3 totals 13 residues. Looked up from germline, CDR1 is SGHTA and CDR2 is FQGNSA. This clone was observed a handful of times. Its target is unknown. The sequencing input was central memory CD4+ T cells from blood. The sequence came from a woman in her late teens or twenties in good health. The rearrangement uses TRBV7-2 and TRBJ2-4, with a possible D match to TRBD2 (5 bases). CDR3 residues: CASSLHGINIQYF. The CDR3 region has the DNA TGTGCCAGCAGCTTACACGGGATTAACATTCAGTACTTC.